In this sample, the clone carrying this T cell receptor beta chain turned up many times. Its antigen remains unidentified. It was with unique molecular identifiers that the TCRbeta library was prepared. TCRdb ran MiXCR on the PCR reads and lists one entry per CDR3 protein. The sample yields approximately 99,000 distinct CDR3 sequences, roughly 6.1% seen once. The data belong to a study of T-cell reconstitution after alpha-beta-depleted transplantation in children. Points from the study as a whole: Newly made T cells mostly supplied T-cell counts and diversity one year after transplant. Expanded clones from the graft, numbering several hundred, reportedly supplied alpha-beta T cells about two months after transplant. Surviving recipient T cells and thymic progenitors accounted for the high day-60 TCRbeta diversity observed in some patients.

The germline gives CDR1 SGDLS, CDR2 YYNGEE. The V gene lost 3 bases and the J gene lost 8 bases, with 17 bases spanning the gap. The CDR3 runs to 15 residues. This sequence joins TRBV9 and TRBJ1-4, with D perhaps TRBD1 (6 bases). Specimen: PBMCs, mostly from graft donor cells, collected 360 days after TCRalphabeta/CD19-depleted stem cell transplant. The receptor's source is a male patient between 2 and 10 years old who had a stem cell transplant for acute lymphoblastic leukemia, so the T cells may come from the graft donor. CDR3 nucleotides: TGTGCCAGCAGCGGGCTCGGGGGCCCCGAAGAAAAACTGTTTTTT. Its translation: CASSGLGGPEEKLFF.